The 32 T cell receptor beta chains presented below share a single source sample, sequenced in a study of tumor-infiltrating lymphocytes in primary liver carcinoma. Making TCR beta cDNA involved roughly 0.55 ug total RNA and a constant-region primer. The TCR beta library was amplified through three nested multiplex PCR rounds in a modified ARM-PCR procedure. In the first two PCR rounds, TRBV1-TRBV30 forward primers were paired with a C-beta reverse primer, and each round lasted roughly 9 cycles. A single record per CDR3 protein comes from TCRdb applying MiXCR to the multiplex PCR reads. This sample has approximately 330,000 distinct CDR3 sequences, with approximately 65% found just once. Alongside blood RNA obtained from unsorted whole blood, germline DNA was also extracted. The sequenced material came from peripheral blood. These receptors originate from a man aged 35-49 years with primary liver carcinoma and hepatitis B virus infection.

This clonotype was seen a single time. A junction end diverges from the germline sequence, so it may reflect a read error. This chain joins TRBV12-3 or TRBV12-4 and TRBJ2-7; 10 bases fit TRBD1. The CDR3 spans 13 residues. Here the CDR3 reads CPSSFGQGGERYF. DNA for the CDR3: TGTCCCAGCAGTTTCGGACAGGGGGGGGAGCGGTACTTC.

Regarding this clonotype: The junction departs from germline at one end; a sequencing error may be responsible. The CDR3 DNA reads as TGTGCCAGCAGTCCCTTAGGGGGGTTAGCGACCCATTACTTC. Its protein product is CASSPLGGLATHYF. This chain joins TRBV28 and TRBJ2-5, with D perhaps TRBD1 or TRBD2 (6 bases each). The CDR3 is made up of 14 amino acids. Germline V gene lookup returns CDR1 MDHEN and CDR2 SYDVKM.

This clonotype turned up a few times. The chain employs TRBV6-5 and TRBJ2-7; 9 nucleotides line up with TRBD1. The CDR3 extends over 13 amino acids. CDR1 is MNHEY, CDR2 SVGAGI, per germline. J gave up 3 bases and V 8 bases, and 5 bases lay outside the gene matches. The CDR3 loop reads CASSYRGHYEQYF. DNA for the CDR3: TGTGCCAGCTCTTACAGGGGGCACTACGAGCAGTACTTC.

This clonotype was seen ten or more times. The gene calls are TRBV6-2 or TRBV6-3 and TRBJ2-5; 15 positions agree with TRBD2. CDR3 length: 18 residues. V was pared by 7 bases and J by 3 bases, with 12 bases of the junction left unmatched. CDR1 and CDR2 from the germline V gene are MNHEY and SVGEGT. This CDR3 reads CASNKGLAGGPYEETQYF. The CDR3 DNA sequence: TGTGCCAGCAATAAAGGACTAGCGGGAGGGCCTTACGAAGAGACCCAGTACTTC.

Worth noting for this clonotype: This may come from a read error, since a much larger clone is one base off. The chain employs TRBV12-3 or TRBV12-4 and TRBJ1-2; possible D gene TRBD1, 5 bases. The CDR3 runs 15 residues. Trimming left V 7 bases short and J 2 bases short, with 17 bases between. In DNA, the CDR3 is TGTGCCAGCATCACCTCTCAGGGCCGCAACTATGGCTACACCTTC. Amino acids: CASITSQGRNYGYTF.

With respect to this clonotype: This may be a read error, as it is one base from a much larger clone. The chain recombines TRBV6-6 with TRBJ1-1; D may be TRBD1 (6 bases). Germline lookup yields CDR1 MNHNY and CDR2 SVGAGI (reference sequence). This CDR3 has 14 amino acids. DNA for the CDR3: TGTGCCAGCAGTTATTCCGGACAGAACACTGAAGTTTTCTTT. Translating it yields CASSYSGQNTEVFF.

This clonotype occurred a few times. This chain uses TRBV28 with TRBJ2-7, with no clear D. CDR3 length: 14 residues. Germline assignment: CDR1 MDHEN and CDR2 SYDVKM. Trimming took 7 bases from V and 5 from J, leaving 18 bases between them. CDR3 in DNA: TGTGCCAGCAAGGCTGGCCCTCGGCTTGACGAGCAGTACTTC. It specifies CASKAGPRLDEQYF.

With respect to this clonotype: Likely a read error: the CDR3 ends without its conserved phenylalanine or tryptophan. This chain connects TRBV6-2 or TRBV6-3 to TRBJ2-7, with D possibly called TRBD1 or TRBD2 (5 bases each). The CDR3 has 14 residues. Germline loops: CDR1 MNHEY, CDR2 SVGEGT. V lost 1 base and J 10 bases, leaving 17 bases between the germline ends. The CDR3 DNA sequence: TGTGCCAGCAGTTACTTGAAGGGGTTCGGGGAACAGTACTTA. As protein: CASSYLKGFGEQYL.

On this clonotype: Mismatch with germline at one junction end may stem from a read error. The V gene is TRBV11-2, the J gene TRBJ2-1, with 13 bases lining up with TRBD2. From germline, CDR1 is SGHAT and CDR2 FQNNGV. The CDR3 is 17 amino acids. For the CDR3, the DNA is TGTGTCAGCAGCTCAGGGACTAGCGGGAACTCCTACGATGAGCAGTTCTTC. Protein sequence: CVSSSGTSGNSYDEQFF.

Details on this clonotype: Germline is not matched at one junction end, which may reflect a read error. The chain recombines TRBV11-2 with TRBJ1-1, with D tentatively TRBD1 (5 bases). The CDR3 length is 15 residues. CDR1 and CDR2 (germline): SGHAT, FQNNGV. This chain's CDR3 is CTSNMPGRKNTDAFF. CDR3 coding DNA: TGTACCAGCAACATGCCGGGACGCAAGAACACTGACGCTTTCTTT.

In regard to this clonotype: One junction end disagrees with the germline gene, perhaps due to a read error. V usage is TRBV4-2 and J usage is TRBJ2-5; TRBD1 or TRBD2 may be the D gene (5 bases each). Germline values: CDR1 LGHNA, CDR2 YNFKEQ. The CDR3 sequence is 16 residues long. CDR3 in amino acids: CASCQDPPGGEETQYF. The CDR3 DNA is TGTGCCAGCTGCCAAGATCCCCCTGGGGGAGAAGAGACCCAGTACTTC.

In this sample, this clonotype turned up a few times. The CDR3 DNA reads as TGTGCCAGCAGTGGAAATTCCTACGAGCAGTACTTC. Translation gives CASSGNSYEQYF. This chain links TRBV25-1 with TRBJ2-7; D gene unclear. V dropped 4 bases and J dropped 1 base, with 5 bases sitting between them. The CDR3 contains 12 residues. Per germline, CDR1 MGHDK and CDR2 SYGVNS.

In regard to this clonotype: A read error is likely, as this CDR3 ends without the conserved phenylalanine or tryptophan. This chain uses TRBV11-1 with TRBJ2-2; possible D gene TRBD2, 6 bases. This CDR3 contains 14 residues. CDR1 is SGHAT and CDR2 is FQDESV in the germline V gene (reference sequence). Trimming took off 8 bases at V and 5 bases at J, with 15 bases between the two ends. The CDR3 sequence is CASRRGAVTGELFY. CDR3 sequence (DNA): TGTGCCAGCCGGCGGGGTGCAGTAACCGGGGAGCTGTTTTAT.

This clonotype was picked up many times. The chain has TRBV11-3 and TRBJ2-1, with TRBD2 matching over 14 bases. The V gene end was trimmed by 3 bases and the J gene end by 9 bases; junction bases not matched to a gene: 4. This CDR3 has 15 amino acids. Germline V gene lookup returns CDR1 SGHNT and CDR2 YENEEA. This chain's CDR3 is CASSLGLAGAGEQFF. The CDR3 bases are TGTGCCAGCAGCTTGGGACTAGCGGGAGCGGGTGAGCAGTTCTTC.

This clonotype occurred many times. The chain is built from TRBV11-2 and TRBJ2-7, with TRBD1 as a possible D gene (6 bases). The CDR3 is 14 residues long. The V gene lost 2 bases and the J gene lost 3 bases, with 11 bases spanning the gap. In germline, CDR1 is SGHAT, CDR2 FQNNGV. CDR3 protein: CASSLFGGIYEQYF. The CDR3 nucleotides read TGTGCCAGCAGCTTATTTGGGGGCATCTACGAGCAGTACTTC.

As to this clonotype: Germline and junction disagree at one end, which may indicate a read error. This chain joins TRBV11-2 and TRBJ2-7; D tentatively reads TRBD1 or TRBD2 (6 bases each). The CDR3 has 15 amino acids. Germline-derived CDR1 and CDR2 are SGHAT and FQNNGV. CDR3 nucleotide sequence: TGTGCCAGCTGCTTAGAAGGGGGGCCCTGGTGCGAGCAGTATTTC. Translating it yields CASCLEGGPWCEQYF.

Of note for this clonotype: This may arise from a read error, as a much more abundant clone is one base away. V gene TRBV29-1 combines with J gene TRBJ2-3; TRBD2 agrees at 14 bases. There are 15 residues in the CDR3. Germline V lookup: CDR1 SQVTM, CDR2 ANQGSEA. In DNA form, the CDR3 reads TGCAGCTTGGGACTAGCGGGAGATGGGACAGATACGCTGTATTTT. As protein: CSLGLAGDGTDTLYF.

The CDR3 spells CASPLMAGGKWTGELFF. In DNA form, the CDR3 reads TGTGCCAGCCCTCTTATGGCGGGAGGGAAGTGGACCGGGGAGCTGTTTTTT. This chain joins TRBV2 and TRBJ2-2; 9 nucleotides line up with TRBD2. V dropped 8 bases and J dropped 5; count of bases not matched to a gene: 15. The CDR3 contains 17 residues. The germline V gene encodes CDR1 SNHLY and CDR2 FYNNEI.

J is TRBJ2-2 and V is TRBV5-1; TRBD1 or TRBD2 may be the D gene (5 bases each). The ends were cut back, 3 bases at V and 0 bases at J, with 9 bases in the middle. CDR1 and CDR2 from the germline V gene are SGHRS and YFSETQ. The CDR3 consists of 15 residues. The CDR3 loop is CASSWGPSNTGELFF. The CDR3 nucleotides are TGCGCCAGCAGCTGGGGACCTTCGAACACCGGGGAGCTGTTTTTT.

Points on this clonotype: One junction end does not reproduce the germline sequence, and a read error may be involved. CDR3 coding DNA: TGTACCAGCAGCCATGGCGGTGGGGTGGAAAAGGAGCAGTACTTC. Residues: CTSSHGGGVEKEQYF. The V call is TRBV11-2, the J call TRBJ2-7, with D unclear. The CDR3 length is 15 residues. Germline CDR1 is SGHAT and CDR2 is FQNNGV. The whole variable domain, remainder taken from reference TRBV11-2 and TRBJ2-7, is EAGVAQSPRYKIIEKRQSVAFWCNPISGHATLYWYQQILGQGPKLLIQFQNNGVVDDSQLPKDRFSAERLKGVDSTLKIQPAKLEDSAVYLCTSSHGGGVEKEQYFGPGTRLTVT.

The chain combines TRBV4-3 with TRBJ2-1; D is perhaps TRBD2 (5 bases). The germline V gene encodes CDR1 LGHNA and CDR2 YSLEER. V was clipped by 3 bases and J by 5 bases, with 14 bases between them. The CDR3 covers 15 residues. CDR3 sequence reads: CASSHLVRGHNEQFF. The CDR3 region has the DNA TGCGCCAGCAGCCACCTAGTGCGAGGGCACAATGAGCAGTTCTTC.

This clonotype occurred a few times. This could be a read error, since a much larger clone is one nucleotide away. This sequence joins TRBV28 and TRBJ2-7; 8 bases are shared with TRBD2. The V segment lost 5 bases and the J segment 4 bases; nucleotides outside the gene matches: 13. The CDR3 totals 16 residues. Germline V gene lookup returns CDR1 MDHEN and CDR2 SYDVKM. This CDR3 is CASSPSPTSGIYEQYF. The CDR3 nucleotides are TGTGCCAGCAGTCCCTCTCCTACTAGCGGAATATACGAGCAGTACTTC.

The J gene is TRBJ2-1, the V gene TRBV5-4; tentatively, D is TRBD2 (6 bases). CDR1 and CDR2 from the germline V gene are SGHNT and YYREEE (reference sequence). CDR3 length equals 16 residues. With 5 bases removed from V and 0 bases from J, the gap between germline ends came to 15 bases. CDR3 in DNA: TGTGCCAGCAGGTCGGGACTTCCTTCCTCCTACAATGAGCAGTTCTTC. Its protein product is CASRSGLPSSYNEQFF.

V usage is TRBV29-1 and J usage is TRBJ2-3; TRBD2 matches 9 bases. Germline V gives CDR1 SQVTM, CDR2 ANQGSEA. The CDR3 has 17 residues. J was trimmed by 5 bases and V by 0 bases; bases with no gene match: 12. CDR3 nucleotides: TGCAGCGTTGAAGATTGGGCTAGCGGGACTGACATAGATACGCAGTATTTT. This encodes CSVEDWASGTDIDTQYF.

For this clonotype: The CDR3 does not close with the conserved phenylalanine or tryptophan, likely indicating a read error. This rearrangement joins TRBV4-2 to TRBJ1-1; a weak D match, TRBD1 (5 bases). Trimming removed 4 bases at V and 10 bases at J, with 19 bases between. The CDR3 extends over 14 amino acids. The germline gives CDR1 LGHNA, CDR2 YNFKEQ. CDR3 DNA: TGTGCCAGCAGCCTAGAGGGGTCGCAAGGGCGAGCTTTCTAT. It encodes CASSLEGSQGRAFY.

This clonotype was counted a single time. This sequence may be a read error, since a much larger clone differs from it by one base. The chain employs TRBV6-1 and TRBJ2-7; 10 bases align to TRBD1. The CDR3 runs to 14 residues. In germline, CDR1 is MNHNS, CDR2 SASEGT. V lost 4 bases to trimming and J lost 5 bases; unmatched junction nucleotides: 5. CDR3 loop: CASSGGQGGDEQYF. The CDR3 DNA reads as TGTGCCAGCAGTGGTGGACAGGGGGGTGACGAGCAGTACTTC.

This clonotype was seen a single time. One end of the junction varies from germline; a read error may be responsible. This chain links TRBV11-2 with TRBJ1-4, with D unclear. The CDR3 contains 14 residues. Germline lookup yields CDR1 SGHAT and CDR2 FQNNGV. CDR3 residues: CASSPRLANEKQFF. DNA of the CDR3: TGTGCCAGCAGCCCTCGTTTAGCTAATGAAAAACAGTTTTTT.

Comments on this clonotype: This may be a read error: a much more frequent sequence differs by one nucleotide. The V call is TRBV28, the J call TRBJ2-7, with D uncertain. This CDR3 region has 12 residues. Germline V gene data show CDR1 as MDHEN and CDR2 as SYDVKM. Here the CDR3 reads CAGSLQWDEQYF. The CDR3 bases are TGTGCCGGCAGTCTCCAATGGGACGAGCAGTACTTC.

A word on this clonotype: One end of the junction is discordant with germline, which a read error may explain. The chain joins TRBV11-2 to TRBJ2-7; D uncertain. Germline lookup yields CDR1 SGHAT and CDR2 FQNNGV. The CDR3 covers 13 residues. In nucleotides, the CDR3 is TGTACCAGCAGCTCCAACAAGAGCTACGAGCAGTACTTC. Encoded protein: CTSSSNKSYEQYF. The variable domain in full, completed from reference TRBV11-2 and TRBJ2-7, reads EAGVAQSPRYKIIEKRQSVAFWCNPISGHATLYWYQQILGQGPKLLIQFQNNGVVDDSQLPKDRFSAERLKGVDSTLKIQPAKLEDSAVYLCTSSSNKSYEQYFGPGTRLTVT.

As regards this clonotype: An end of the junction differs from the germline gene, which may be a read error. This chain uses TRBV11-2 with TRBJ2-7; the match to TRBD1 covers 7 bases. The germline V gene encodes CDR1 SGHAT and CDR2 FQNNGV. The CDR3 runs to 13 residues. The DNA of the CDR3 is TGTGTCAGCAGCGGACAGGTAGAATACGAGCAGTACTTC. It yields the protein CVSSGQVEYEQYF.

A remark on this clonotype: A read error is possible here, since a much larger clone lies one base away. The final CDR3 position lacks the conserved phenylalanine or tryptophan, pointing to a likely read error. The CDR3 DNA sequence: TGTGCCAGCCGTCTCGGGGGCACTGAAGCTTTCCTT. As protein: CASRLGGTEAFL. This chain joins TRBV6-2 or TRBV6-3 and TRBJ1-1, with TRBD1 as a possible D gene (5 bases). V was clipped by 8 bases and J by 4 bases, with 11 bases between them. The CDR3 loop spans 12 amino acids. Germline V gene lookup returns CDR1 MNHEY and CDR2 SVGEGT.

V usage is TRBV11-2 and J usage is TRBJ2-7; TRBD2 is a possible D gene (5 bases). The CDR3 covers 11 residues. Germline CDR1 reads SGHAT; CDR2 reads FQNNGV. Here the CDR3 DNA reads TGTGTCAACAGCTTGAGACTAGAGCAGTACTTC. This encodes CVNSLRLEQYF.